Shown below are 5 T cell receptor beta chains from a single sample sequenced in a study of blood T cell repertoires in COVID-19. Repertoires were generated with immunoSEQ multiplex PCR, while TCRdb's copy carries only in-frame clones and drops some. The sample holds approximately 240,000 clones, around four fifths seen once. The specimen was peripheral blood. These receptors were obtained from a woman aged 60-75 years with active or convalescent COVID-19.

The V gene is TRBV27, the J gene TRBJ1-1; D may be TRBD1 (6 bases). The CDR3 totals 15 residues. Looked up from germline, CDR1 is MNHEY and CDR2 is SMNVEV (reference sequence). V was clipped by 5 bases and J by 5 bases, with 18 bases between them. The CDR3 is CASSPYGGARTEAFF. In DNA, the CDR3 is TGTGCCAGCAGTCCCTATGGGGGGGCACGGACTGAAGCTTTCTTT.

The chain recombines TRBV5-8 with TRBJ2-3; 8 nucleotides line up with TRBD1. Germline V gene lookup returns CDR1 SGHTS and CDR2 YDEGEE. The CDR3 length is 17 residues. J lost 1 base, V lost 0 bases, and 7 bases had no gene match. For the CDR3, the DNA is TGTGCCAGCAGCTTGGGGACAGGGTTCGGGGGCACAGATACGCAGTATTTT. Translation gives CASSLGTGFGGTDTQYF.

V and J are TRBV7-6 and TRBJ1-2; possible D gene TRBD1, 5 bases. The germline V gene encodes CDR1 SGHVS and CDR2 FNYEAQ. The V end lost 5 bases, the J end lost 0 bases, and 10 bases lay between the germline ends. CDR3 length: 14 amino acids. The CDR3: CASSPDRTNYGYTF. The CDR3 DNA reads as TGTGCCAGCAGCCCTGACAGAACTAACTATGGCTACACCTTC.

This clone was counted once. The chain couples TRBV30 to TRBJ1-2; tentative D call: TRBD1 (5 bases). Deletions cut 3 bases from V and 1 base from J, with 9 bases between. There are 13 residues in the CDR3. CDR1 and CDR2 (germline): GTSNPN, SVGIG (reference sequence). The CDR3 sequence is CAWRRGVNYGYTF. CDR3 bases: TGTGCCTGGAGACGGGGGGTTAACTATGGCTACACCTTC.

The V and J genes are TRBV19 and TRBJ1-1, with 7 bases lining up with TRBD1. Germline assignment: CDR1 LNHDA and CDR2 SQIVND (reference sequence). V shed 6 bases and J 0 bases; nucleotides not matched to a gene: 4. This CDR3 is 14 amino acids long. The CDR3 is CASSLGQLNTEAFF. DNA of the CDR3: TGTGCCAGTAGCCTGGGACAGTTGAACACTGAAGCTTTCTTT.